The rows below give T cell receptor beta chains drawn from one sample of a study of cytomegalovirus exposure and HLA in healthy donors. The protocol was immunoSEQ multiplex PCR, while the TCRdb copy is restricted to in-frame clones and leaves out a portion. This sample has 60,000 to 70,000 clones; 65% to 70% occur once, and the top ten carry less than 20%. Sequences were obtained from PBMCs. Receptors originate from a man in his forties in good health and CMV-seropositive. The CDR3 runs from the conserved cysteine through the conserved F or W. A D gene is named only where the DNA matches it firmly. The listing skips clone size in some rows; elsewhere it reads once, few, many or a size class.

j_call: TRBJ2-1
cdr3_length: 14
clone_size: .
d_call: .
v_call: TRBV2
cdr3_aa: CASGGFSTYNEQFF
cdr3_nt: TGTGCCAGCGGTGGATTTAGCACTTACAATGAGCAGTTCTTC

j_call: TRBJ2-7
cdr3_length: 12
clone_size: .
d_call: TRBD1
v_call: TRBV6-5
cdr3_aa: CATGQSAYEQYF
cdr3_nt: TGTGCCACGGGACAGTCTGCCTACGAGCAGTACTTC

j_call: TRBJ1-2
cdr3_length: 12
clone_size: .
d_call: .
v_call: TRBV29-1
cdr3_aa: CSVLSGEGGYTF
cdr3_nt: TGCAGCGTTTTGTCAGGGGAAGGTGGCTACACCTTC

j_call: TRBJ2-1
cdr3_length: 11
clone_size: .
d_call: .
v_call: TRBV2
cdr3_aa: CASSVQGSQFF
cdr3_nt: TGTGCCAGCAGTGTCCAGGGCTCCCAGTTCTTC

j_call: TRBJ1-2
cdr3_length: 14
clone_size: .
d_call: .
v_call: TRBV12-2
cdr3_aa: CASRLEIGDGGYTF
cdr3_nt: TGTGCAAGTCGCTTAGAGATAGGGGATGGTGGCTACACCTTC

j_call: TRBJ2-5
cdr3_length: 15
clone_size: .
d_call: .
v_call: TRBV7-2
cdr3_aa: CASTYNRGYQETQYF
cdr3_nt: TGTGCCAGCACTTATAACCGGGGTTACCAAGAGACCCAGTACTTC

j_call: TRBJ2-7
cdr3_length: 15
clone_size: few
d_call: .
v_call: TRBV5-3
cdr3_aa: CARSFYRGESYEQYF
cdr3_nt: TGTGCCAGAAGCTTCTACCGGGGAGAGTCCTACGAGCAGTACTTC

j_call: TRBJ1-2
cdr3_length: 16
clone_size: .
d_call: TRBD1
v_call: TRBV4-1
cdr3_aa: CASSQLQGQVRYGYTF
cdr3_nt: TGCGCCAGCAGCCAACTTCAGGGACAGGTGCGATATGGCTACACCTTC

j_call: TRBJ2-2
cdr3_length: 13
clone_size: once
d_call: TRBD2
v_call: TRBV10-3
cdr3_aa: CAISGGAGGELFF
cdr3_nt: TGTGCCATCAGCGGGGGGGCTGGCGGGGAGCTGTTTTTT

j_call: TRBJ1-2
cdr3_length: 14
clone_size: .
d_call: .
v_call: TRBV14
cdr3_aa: CASSQDPGTVGYTF
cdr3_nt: TGTGCCAGCAGCCAAGACCCGGGTACGGTTGGCTACACCTTC

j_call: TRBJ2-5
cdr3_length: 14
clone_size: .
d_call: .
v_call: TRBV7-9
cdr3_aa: CASSLRAPQETQYF
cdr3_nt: TGTGCCAGCAGCTTGAGGGCGCCGCAAGAGACCCAGTACTTC

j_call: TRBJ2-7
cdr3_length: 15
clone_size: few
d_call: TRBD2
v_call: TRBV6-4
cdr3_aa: CASSVSGTSSHEQYF
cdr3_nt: TGTGCCAGCAGCGTCTCCGGGACTAGCTCCCACGAGCAGTACTTC

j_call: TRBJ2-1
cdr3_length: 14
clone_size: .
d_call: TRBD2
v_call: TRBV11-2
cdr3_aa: CASSSRLAKNEQFF
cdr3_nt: TGTGCCAGCAGCTCCCGACTAGCGAAGAATGAGCAGTTCTTC

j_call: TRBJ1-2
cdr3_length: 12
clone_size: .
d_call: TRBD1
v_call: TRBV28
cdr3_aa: CASSSIGGGYTF
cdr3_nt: TGTGCCAGCAGCAGTATAGGGGGCGGCTACACCTTC

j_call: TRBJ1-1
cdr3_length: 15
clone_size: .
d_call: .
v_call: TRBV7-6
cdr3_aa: CASSLAVAQDTEAFF
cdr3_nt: TGTGCCAGCAGCTTAGCGGTTGCTCAGGACACTGAAGCTTTCTTT

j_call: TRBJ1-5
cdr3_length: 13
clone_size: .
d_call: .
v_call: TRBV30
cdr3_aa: CAWVRSFNQPQHF
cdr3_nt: TGTGCCTGGGTGAGGTCTTTCAATCAGCCCCAGCATTTT

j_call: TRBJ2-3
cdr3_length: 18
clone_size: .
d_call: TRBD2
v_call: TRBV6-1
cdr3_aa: CASSVLAGPLLGTDTQYF
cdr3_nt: TGTGCCAGCAGTGTTCTAGCGGGACCCTTACTCGGCACAGATACGCAGTATTTT

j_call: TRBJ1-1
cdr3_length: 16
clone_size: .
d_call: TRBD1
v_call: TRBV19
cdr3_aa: CASSIVGQGAGTEAFF
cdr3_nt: TGTGCCAGTAGTATAGTAGGACAGGGGGCAGGCACTGAAGCTTTCTTT

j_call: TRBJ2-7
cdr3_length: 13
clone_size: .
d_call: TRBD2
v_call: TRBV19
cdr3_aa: CASSSGGDQEQYF
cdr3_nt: TGTGCCAGTAGTAGCGGGGGGGATCAAGAGCAGTACTTC

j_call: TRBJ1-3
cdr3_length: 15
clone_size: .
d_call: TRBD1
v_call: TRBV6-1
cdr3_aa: CASSAGQGRGNTIYF
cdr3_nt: TGTGCCAGCAGTGCGGGACAGGGGAGGGGAAACACCATATATTTT

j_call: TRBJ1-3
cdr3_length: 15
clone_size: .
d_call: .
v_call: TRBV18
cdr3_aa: CASSPLETTGNTIYF
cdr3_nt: TGTGCCAGCTCACCGTTAGAGACAACTGGAAACACCATATATTTT

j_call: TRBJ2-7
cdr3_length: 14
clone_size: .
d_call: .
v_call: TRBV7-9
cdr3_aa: CSSSLGADSYEQYF
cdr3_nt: TGTTCCAGCAGCTTGGGAGCGGACTCCTACGAGCAGTACTTC

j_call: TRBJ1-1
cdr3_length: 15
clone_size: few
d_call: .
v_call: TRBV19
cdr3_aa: CASSGPGERVTEAFF
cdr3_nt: TGTGCCAGTAGTGGGCCAGGGGAACGAGTCACTGAAGCTTTCTTT